Listed below are T cell receptor beta chains from one sample, sequenced in a study of blood T cell repertoires in COVID-19. Repertoires were generated with immunoSEQ multiplex PCR, while TCRdb's copy carries only in-frame clones and drops some. The profile covers 100,000 or so clones, with approximately 91% appearing a single time and roughly a sixth taken by the ten largest. The sequencing input was peripheral blood. These TCRs come from a man aged 45-65 years with acute or convalescent COVID-19. Each CDR3 is given with its conserved first and last residue. D genes are given only for firm matches. Size is omitted from some rows. Given values are once, few, many or a class for expanded clones.

clone_size,d_call,v_call,j_call,cdr3_aa,cdr3_nt
.,TRBD2,TRBV4-1,TRBJ2-7,CASSQEQRGAYEQYF,TGCGCCAGCAGCCAAGAACAGCGGGGGGCCTACGAGCAGTACTTC
.,.,TRBV19,TRBJ2-5,CASSIGNRGSQETQYF,TGTGCCAGTAGTATAGGTAATAGGGGCAGCCAAGAGACCCAGTACTTC
.,.,TRBV5-1,TRBJ2-7,CASSLDQGPNEQYF,TGCGCCAGCAGCTTGGATCAGGGGCCCAACGAGCAGTACTTC
once,.,TRBV2,TRBJ1-3,CASKRGTTEFLIYF,TGTGCCAGCAAGAGAGGGACAACTGAATTCTTAATATATTTT
.,TRBD1,TRBV9,TRBJ1-2,CASSMDRGNYGYTF,TGTGCCAGCAGCATGGACAGGGGTAACTATGGCTACACCTTC
.,.,TRBV19,TRBJ2-3,CASSPGDTQYF,TGTGCCAGTAGTCCCGGGGATACGCAGTATTTT
.,.,TRBV5-6,TRBJ1-5,CASSSIGNQPQHF,TGTGCCAGCAGCTCCATCGGGAATCAGCCCCAGCATTTT
few,TRBD1,TRBV30,TRBJ2-7,CAWISGTAITYEQYF,TGTGCCTGGATTTCCGGGACAGCAATAACCTACGAGCAGTACTTC
.,.,TRBV6-2/TRBV6-3,TRBJ1-1,CASSYYTGINTEAFF,TGTGCCAGCAGTTACTATACAGGGATAAACACTGAAGCTTTCTTT
.,.,TRBV10-3,TRBJ1-2,CATWSGGYANYGYTF,TGTGCCACGTGGTCAGGCGGGTATGCTAACTATGGCTACACCTTC
.,TRBD2,TRBV18,TRBJ2-7,CASSMTRGEQYF,TGTGCCAGCTCAATGACGCGGGGGGAGCAGTACTTC
.,.,TRBV29-1,TRBJ1-2,CSVEERQSTGGYTF,TGCAGCGTTGAGGAAAGACAGTCGACCGGTGGCTACACCTTC